This T cell receptor (beta chain) originates from a study of cytomegalovirus exposure and HLA in healthy donors. Trimming removed 6 bases from V and 5 bases from J; junction bases left unmatched: 8. The CDR3 contains 14 residues. Germline loops: CDR1 SNHLY, CDR2 FYNNEI. Study observations and caveats: Several V segments, TRBV6-2 and TRBV6-3 among them, could not be told apart and were dropped. Later work showed greater clonal expansion in HLA-associated TCR beta chains than in equally common others.

The study ran its PCR with 60 Vbeta and 13 Jbeta primers. Produced via immunoSEQ multiplex PCR; TCRdb's table is partial and in-frame only. The data contain fewer than 200,000 clones, 75% to 85% of them singletons. Notes on this clone: The antigen is undetermined.

This sequence originates from a girl aged 2-10 years in good health and CMV-seropositive. The chain couples TRBV2 to TRBJ1-1; 8 bases match TRBD1. The sequencing sample was made of PBMCs. For the CDR3, the DNA is TGTGCCAGCAGCCCCCGGACAGGGAATACTGAAGCTTTCTTT. It specifies CASSPRTGNTEAFF. Filled out from reference TRBV2 and TRBJ1-1, the complete variable domain reads EPEVTQTPSHQVTQMGQEVILRCVPISNHLYFYWYRQILGQKVEFLVSFYNNEISEKSEIFDDQFSVERPDGSNFTLKIRSTKLEDSAMYFCASSPRTGNTEAFFGQGTRLTVV.